This T cell receptor beta chain was recovered during a study of T-cell reconstitution after alpha-beta-depleted transplantation in children. This clonotype was found many times. Researchers prepared the TCRbeta library using unique molecular identifiers, the study reports. One entry per CDR3 protein, called by TCRdb with MiXCR from the PCR reads. The data hold 200,000 or so distinct CDR3 sequences, with approximately 6.9% observed a single time. Trimming shortened V by 0 bases and J by 1 base, and 10 bases separated the two germline ends. Germline V CDR1 and CDR2: LGHNA, YSLEER. This CDR3 has 17 amino acids.

The chain combines TRBV4-3 with TRBJ2-6; no firm D call. This specimen was PBMCs, taken before TCRalphabeta/CD19-depleted stem cell transplant. The sequence derives from a boy aged 2-9 years with acute lymphoblastic leukemia, due to receive a stem cell transplant. The CDR3 is CASSQDGVGSGANVLTF. Here the CDR3 DNA reads TGCGCCAGCAGCCAAGATGGGGTAGGGTCTGGGGCCAACGTCCTGACTTTC.